Included here is one T cell receptor beta chain sequence, with context. Its specific antigen is unknown. No per-base quality is available; no much larger clone lies one base away. Using the deep immunoSEQ assay, multiplex PCR amplified TCR CDR3 regions from genomic DNA. Extracted genomic DNA from each cell subset was spread evenly across all wells of several immunoSEQ 96-well plates, with each plate serving as a replicate. For sorted subsets, about 200 ng genomic DNA, equal to some 28,000 T cell genomes, was loaded into each replicate PCR. Purified libraries were measured with a Qubit 3.0 fluorometer, size-checked on a Bioanalyzer 2100, and measured again with the KAPA Library Quantification kit. Every immunoSEQ 96-well plate was sequenced on a separate single-read 150-cycle Illumina NextSeq 550 flow cell. The paper's data handling went like this. Because the immunoSEQ output held only junctional sequences and lacked quality scores, the filtering could not match the filtering applied to full-length reads. Sequences were annotated with PyIR, a Python wrapper for IgBLAST v1.9, and V/J genes and CDR3 were assigned using IMGT germline references. Reads with weak V/J assignments (E-value above 1e-6), missing CDR3, stop codons, out-of-frame junctions, or ambiguous translated residues were removed. V3J clonotypes were defined by identical inferred V gene, J gene, and CDR3 amino acid sequence. Percentage overlap between repertoires was calculated by dividing the number of shared unique clonotypes by the size of the smaller repertoire. Richness of each repertoire was evaluated using RTK rarefaction, the Chao1 estimator, and Recon v2.1 estimates of unobserved clonotypes. Generation probabilities were computed with OLGA for all TCRbeta clonotypes obtained by the gDNA method from several donors. TCRdb carries this immuneACCESS record with in-frame sequences only. Its versions omit some clonotypes, under half of them owing to an unresolved V gene in the studies checked, with the rest unexplained. The DNA gave D and trimming, while V, J and clone size come from that table. The sample table lists 2 million or so clones, roughly 96% of them with a count of one. The top ten hold around 0.13% of the sample.

The entry originates in a study of shared clonotypes between healthy human individuals (dated by TCRdb to about 2020). Regarding the study in general: The cohort comprised two women and three men aged 18 to 49 years. For each donor, CD4 naive and CD4 memory were each given three plates, CD8 naive was given two plates, and CD8 memory was given one plate. Between about 0.8 and 9 billion PBMCs per donor were obtained by leukapheresis. To increase sequencing depth and limit assay-specific biases, TCR repertoire library preparation and sequencing were carried out by different laboratories using diverse techniques. To estimate repertoire size and how much clonotypes are shared between individuals, the study performed deep sequencing of blood TCR repertoires from roughly five healthy adults.

Broader findings and caveats from the paper: Sampling was limited to blood, and TCR repertoires in tissue likely differ from TCR repertoires in blood. Larger estimated clonotype richness was generally found for naive subsets than for memory subsets. The small number of donors limited the genetic and exposure-history diversity represented. Incomplete sequencing was indicated by rarefaction of sorted-subset datasets, despite the large sequencing depth. When several donors were compared, the shared fraction of clonotypes was 5% to 6.5% for naive CD4, 3% to 4% for naive CD8, 2% to 2.5% for memory CD4, and about 0.36% for memory CD8. Clonotypes shared by all four sorted-subset donors showed higher generation probabilities than non-shared clonotypes. Pairwise subsampling led to the expectation that sequencing depth would affect the degree of clonotype sharing among donors.

There are 12 amino acids in the CDR3, from cysteine to phenylalanine inclusive. Here the CDR3 DNA is all that survives: 36 bases in frame from base 1. V and J lose 1 base and 5 bases, and a span of 5 bases separates them. The germline V gene yields SGHAT for CDR1 and FQNNGV for CDR2. Healthy HIV-negative adults with no recently reported acute infections or vaccinations were included as donors. Every donor was a Caucasian adult living in Nashville, Tennessee, USA. CD4+ T cells were enriched by magnetic negative selection, after which naive cells were positively selected on CD45RA and the negative fraction was taken as the memory subset. Blood was collected by leukapheresis, and PBMCs were isolated by Ficoll-Histopaque density gradient centrifugation and then cryopreserved in liquid nitrogen vapor phase. Analytical flow cytometry was used to check the purity and quantity of every magnetically sorted T cell population. Each sorted fraction had its genomic DNA isolated and then quantified by UV absorbance on a Nanodrop 2000c.

The chain uses TRBV11-2 and TRBJ1-2; the D segment cannot be called with confidence. The specimen was naive CD4+ T cells sorted from blood. Explained via the paper, the cell subset or site label denotes: CD45RA+ positively selected. The clonotype comes from a man younger than 35 in good health. Here the CDR3 is given as CASSLASYGYTF. The nucleotide sequence is given as TGTGCCAGCAGCTTAGCCTCGTATGGCTACACCTTC. Joined to the reference TRBV11-2 and TRBJ1-2 proteins, this CDR3 gives the full variable domain: EAGVAQSPRYKIIEKRQSVAFWCNPISGHATLYWYQQILGQGPKLLIQFQNNGVVDDSQLPKDRFSAERLKGVDSTLKIQPAKLEDSAVYLCASSLASYGYTFGSGTRLTVV.